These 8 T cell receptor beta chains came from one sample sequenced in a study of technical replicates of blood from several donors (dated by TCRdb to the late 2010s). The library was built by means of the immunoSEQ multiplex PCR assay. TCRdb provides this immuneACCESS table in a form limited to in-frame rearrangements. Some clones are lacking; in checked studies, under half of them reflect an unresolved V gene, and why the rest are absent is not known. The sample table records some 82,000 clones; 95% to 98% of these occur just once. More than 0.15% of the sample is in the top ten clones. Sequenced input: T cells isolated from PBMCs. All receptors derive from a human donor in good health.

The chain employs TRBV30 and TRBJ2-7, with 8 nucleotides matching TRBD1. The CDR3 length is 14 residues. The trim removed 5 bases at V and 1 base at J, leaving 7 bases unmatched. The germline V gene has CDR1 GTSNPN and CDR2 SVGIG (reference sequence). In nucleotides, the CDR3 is TGTGCCTGGGAGACAGGGGAACGTTCCTACGAGCAGTACTTC. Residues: CAWETGERSYEQYF.

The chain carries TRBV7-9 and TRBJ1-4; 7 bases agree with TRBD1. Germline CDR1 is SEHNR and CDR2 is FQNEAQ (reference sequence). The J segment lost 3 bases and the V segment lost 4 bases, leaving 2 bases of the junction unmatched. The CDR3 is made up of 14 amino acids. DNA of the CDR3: TGTGCCAGCAGCTCCGGGACAGCTAATGAAAAACTGTTTTTT. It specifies CASSSGTANEKLFF.

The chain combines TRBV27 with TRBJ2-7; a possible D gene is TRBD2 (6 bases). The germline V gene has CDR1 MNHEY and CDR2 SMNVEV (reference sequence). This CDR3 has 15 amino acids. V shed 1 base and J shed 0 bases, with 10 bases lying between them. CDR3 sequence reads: CASSLLPGSSYEQYF. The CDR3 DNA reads TGTGCCAGCAGTTTATTGCCCGGGAGCTCCTACGAGCAGTACTTC.

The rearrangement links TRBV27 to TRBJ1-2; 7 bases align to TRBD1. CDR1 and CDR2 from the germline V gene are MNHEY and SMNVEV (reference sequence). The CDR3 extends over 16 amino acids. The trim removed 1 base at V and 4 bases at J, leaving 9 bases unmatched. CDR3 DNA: TGTGCCAGCAGTTTATTCAAGGGGGCTTTCCCCTATGGCTACACCTTC. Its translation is CASSLFKGAFPYGYTF.

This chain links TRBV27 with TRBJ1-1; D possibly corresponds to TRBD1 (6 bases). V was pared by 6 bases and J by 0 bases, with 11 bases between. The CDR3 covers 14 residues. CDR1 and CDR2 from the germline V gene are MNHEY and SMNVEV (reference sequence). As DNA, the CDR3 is TGTGCCAGCAGCCTGACAGGCCTGAACACTGAAGCTTTCTTT. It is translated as CASSLTGLNTEAFF.

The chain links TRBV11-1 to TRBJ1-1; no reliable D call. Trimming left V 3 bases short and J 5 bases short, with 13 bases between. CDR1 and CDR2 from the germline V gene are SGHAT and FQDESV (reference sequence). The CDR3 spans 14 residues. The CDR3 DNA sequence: TGTGCCAGCAGCTTCGCTAGTTTGAGGACTGAAGCTTTCTTT. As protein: CASSFASLRTEAFF.

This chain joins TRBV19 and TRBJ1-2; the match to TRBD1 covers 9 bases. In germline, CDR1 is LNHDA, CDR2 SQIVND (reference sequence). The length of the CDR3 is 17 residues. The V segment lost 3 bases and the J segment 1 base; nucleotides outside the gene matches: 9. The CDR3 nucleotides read TGTGCCAGTAGTATGGTGGGACAGGGATTTTATAACTATGGCTACACCTTC. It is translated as CASSMVGQGFYNYGYTF.

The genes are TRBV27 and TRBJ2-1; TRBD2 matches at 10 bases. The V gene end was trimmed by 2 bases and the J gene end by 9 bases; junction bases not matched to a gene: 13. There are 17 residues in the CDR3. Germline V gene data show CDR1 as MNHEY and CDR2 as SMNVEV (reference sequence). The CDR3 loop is CASSLMPGPGLALEQFF. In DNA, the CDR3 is TGTGCCAGCAGTTTAATGCCCGGCCCGGGACTAGCGCTTGAGCAGTTCTTC.